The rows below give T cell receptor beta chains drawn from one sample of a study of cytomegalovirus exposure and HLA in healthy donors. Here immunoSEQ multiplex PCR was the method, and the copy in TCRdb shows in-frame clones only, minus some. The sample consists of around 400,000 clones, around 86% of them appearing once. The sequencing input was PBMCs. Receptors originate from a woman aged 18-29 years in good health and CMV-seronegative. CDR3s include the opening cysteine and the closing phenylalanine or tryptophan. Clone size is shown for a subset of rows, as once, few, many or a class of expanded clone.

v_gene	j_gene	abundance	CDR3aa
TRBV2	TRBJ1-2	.	CASSAGVSTF
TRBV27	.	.	CASSWGAGAYEQYF
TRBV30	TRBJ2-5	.	CAWNPGRETQYF
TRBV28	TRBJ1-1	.	CASSSRVNTEAFF
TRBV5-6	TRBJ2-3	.	CASSSLGLTFTDTQYF
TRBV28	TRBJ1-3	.	CASSGRGRGSGNTIYF
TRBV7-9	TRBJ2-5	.	CASSTGLVVETQYF
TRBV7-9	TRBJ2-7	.	CASSLDLREQYF
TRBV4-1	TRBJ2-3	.	CASSLAGGADTQYF
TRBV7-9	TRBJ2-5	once	CASSQKPGLAGAAQYF
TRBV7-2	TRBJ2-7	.	CASSIDRGRGQYF
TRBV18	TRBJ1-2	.	CASTLSSTGGYGYTF
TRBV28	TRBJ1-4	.	CASSLFQDEKLFF